This record looks at one T cell receptor beta chain sequence and its context. The method was immunoSEQ multiplex PCR; TCRdb's version includes in-frame clones alone and lacks a portion of them. This table has around 78,000 clones, 94% appearing once. This sample was included in a study of technical replicates of blood from a handful of donors. Germline CDR1 is MNHEY and CDR2 is SMNVEV (reference sequence). V was trimmed by 2 bases and J by 5 bases, leaving 11 bases between them. The CDR3 is 14 amino acids. Sequencing was done on a sample of T cells isolated from PBMCs. V usage is TRBV27 and J usage is TRBJ2-3; D is perhaps TRBD2 (5 bases). This receptor was obtained from a human donor in good health. The CDR3 protein is CASSLIDYLDTQYF. CDR3 bases: TGTGCCAGCAGTTTAATAGACTACTTAGATACGCAGTATTTT.